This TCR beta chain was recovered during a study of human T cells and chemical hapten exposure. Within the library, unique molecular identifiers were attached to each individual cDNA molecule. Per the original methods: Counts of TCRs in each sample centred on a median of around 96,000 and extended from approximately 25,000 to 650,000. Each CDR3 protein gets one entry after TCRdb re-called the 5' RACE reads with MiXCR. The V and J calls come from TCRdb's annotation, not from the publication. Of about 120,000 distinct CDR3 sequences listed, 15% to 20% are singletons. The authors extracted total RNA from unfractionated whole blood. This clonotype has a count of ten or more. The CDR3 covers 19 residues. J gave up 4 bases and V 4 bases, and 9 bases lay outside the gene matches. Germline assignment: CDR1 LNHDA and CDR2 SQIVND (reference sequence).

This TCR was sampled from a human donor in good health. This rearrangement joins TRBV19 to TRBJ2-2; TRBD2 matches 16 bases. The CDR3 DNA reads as TGTGCCAGTAGTAGGGGGACTAGCGGGAGGGCCTCGAGCACCGGGGAGCTGTTTTTT. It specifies CASSRGTSGRASSTGELFF.